This paragraph covers one TCR beta chain sequence. This specimen includes other DNA sequences encoding the same CDR3. With 5 bases removed from V and 5 bases from J, the gap between germline ends came to 9 bases. The germline gives CDR1 SEHNR, CDR2 FQNEAQ (reference sequence). The CDR3 has 12 amino acids. This sample is part of a study of technical replicates of blood from several donors. The table came from immunoSEQ multiplex PCR; TCRdb's copy has only in-frame clones and leaves some out. The sample gives tens of thousands of clones, approximately 89% of which show up once; roughly 0.41% is in the top ten.

This TCR came from a human donor in good health. Sequenced sample: T cells isolated from PBMCs. The chain employs TRBV7-9 and TRBJ1-1; tentative D call: TRBD1 (5 bases). DNA for the CDR3: TGTGCCAGCAGCCCGGGGGGGACTGAAGCTTTCTTT. Its translation: CASSPGGTEAFF.